This T cell receptor (beta chain) stems from a study of blood T cells in healthy people across ages (dated by TCRdb to between 2015 and 2016). Study-level background: In model experiments, template switching captured about one uniquely barcoded TCR beta cDNA molecule for every two T cells. For two donors (one aged 18 to 29 and one aged 80 or older), the study analyzed two additional independent replicas of 1 million unique cDNA reads from the same blood draw. Donors of different ages were randomly distributed across sequencing lanes to avoid experimental bias. The study measured age-related changes in TCR beta repertoire diversity using deep sequencing normalized with unique cDNA molecular identifiers. The donors were split into four age groups: young (average about 16 years), middle-aged (about 40), aged (more than 55) and long-lived (roughly 88).

The donors were about 40 Caucasian individuals from Russia, aged roughly 6 to 100 years, who were systemically healthy. Each donor gave approximately 9.3 milliliters of peripheral blood, collected into EDTA-treated Vacutainer tubes. Ficoll-Paque density-gradient centrifugation was used to isolate PBMCs, with at least 6.5 million per sample. Trizol reagent was used to extract total RNA from PBMCs, with at least 5.5 micrograms per sample. For every donor, an aliquot of PBMCs went through flow cytometry to measure the percentages of naive CD45RAhigh/CD27high T cells. The library relied on 5' RACE. Sequenced using an Illumina HiSeq 2500. A second PCR of about 7 to 12 cycles was run with a J-beta primer mix and a sample-barcoded 5' primer. Each TCR beta cDNA molecule received a unique molecular identifier from a template-switch 5' adaptor carrying 12 random nucleotides. Each sample yielded at least 2.5 million CDR3-containing paired-end reads. First-strand cDNA was synthesized from all RNA with the Mint cDNA synthesis kit, primed by a TRBC-specific oligonucleotide. Following uracil-DNA glycosylase treatment, a first 18-cycle PCR with universal primers M1SS and BC2_uni_R was performed on all cDNA. The published analysis was carried out like this. For normalization, 1 million high-quality reads were randomly selected from each sample, with every read carrying a distinct molecular identifier. Instead of being binned into consensus sequences, reads that shared molecular identifiers were thrown out. MiTCR, run with a Q25 quality threshold and the strictest error-elimination algorithm, handled CDR3 identification, clonotype clustering and error correction. A nonparametric unseen species model using Euler transformation provided a lower-bound estimate of total TCR beta diversity. Clones were called with MiXCR by TCRdb after fastp trimmed the public reads at Q25, and only in-frame beta chains were retained. Identical CDR3 protein sequences are pooled into one entry, listed with their most common genes and DNA. The V and J calls shown here were made by TCRdb, not taken from the authors' results. This sample comprises about 830,000 distinct CDR3 sequences, roughly 60% of them detected only once. Approximately 20% of the sample lies in the top ten.

In its sample, this clonotype was seen once. Its binding antigen is unknown. Base qualities were left out, and no much larger clone turns up one base away. The germline V gene specifies SGHTA as CDR1 and FQGNSA as CDR2. Trimming leaves V shorter by 5 bases and J shorter by 5 bases, with the junction holding 8 bases beyond the gene matches. From the cysteine up to the phenylalanine, the CDR3 has a length of 15 residues. Only CDR3 DNA remains: 45 bases, in frame from the first base. Points the paper makes about the study in general: Total diversity estimates from one million sequenced T cells were considered lower bounds and underestimates. Compared with the aged group, the long-lived group had more naive CD4+ T cells, fewer expanded clones and increased TCR diversity, a pattern suggesting age selection. The CMV infection status of donors was not known, potentially confounding age-related changes in expanded clonotypes. Observed TCR beta diversity per million T cells fell roughly linearly with age, and a significant reduction was already apparent by age approximately 40. The percentage of naive T cells measured by flow cytometry correlated strongly with observed TCR beta diversity. Conclusive comparison of naive and antigen-experienced compartments was prevented by the profiling of bulk unsorted PBMCs.

What was sequenced was blood. This receptor was taken from a young man in good health. The sequence joins TRBV7-2 to TRBJ1-4, with 7 junctional bases fitting TRBD1. The DNA is as follows: TGTGCCAGCAGCGCCCACAGGGGAGTAAATGAAAAACTGTTTTTT. Its protein is CASSAHRGVNEKLFF.